This T cell receptor (beta chain) was captured in a study of a mutant IDH1 vaccine in newly diagnosed glioma. Study in general: Previous treatment comprised radiotherapy, temozolomide, or both, mostly both. Overall study findings and caveats: With respect to changes in top peripheral T cell clonotypes, pseudoprogression seemed unrelated. Vaccine-induced immune responses were detected in roughly 93% of patients.

Comment on this clone: What it binds is not known.

Using immunoSEQ multiplex PCR, the repertoire was profiled, and TCRdb retains in-frame clones only, with some absent. The table records around 99,000 clones, just under 80% of them present only once. The time point: baseline, week 1 (first vaccination visit). Treatment in this sample: pre-vaccination baseline after standard-of-care therapy. Donors harbored newly found WHO grade 3 or 4 IDH1-mutant, ATRX-lost astrocytomas. V shed 2 bases and J 3 bases; nucleotides not matched to a gene: 1. The CDR3 loop spans 13 amino acids. Germline-derived CDR1 and CDR2 are SGDLS and YYNGEE. This chain connects TRBV9 to TRBJ2-7, with 8 bases that match TRBD1. The receptor's source is a man aged 40-49 years with glioma. Sequencing was performed on PBMCs, taken from a glioma patient treated with radiotherapy, temozolomide or both. This chain's CDR3 is CASSVTGGYEQYF. For the CDR3, the DNA is TGTGCCAGCAGCGTTACAGGGGGCTACGAGCAGTACTTC.